The entry below describes one TCR beta chain. What it recognizes is unknown. V was cut by 4 bases and J by 2 bases, with 14 bases left in between. The CDR3 length is 15 residues. Per germline, CDR1 LGHNA and CDR2 YNFKEQ. This specimen comes from a study of CD8+ T cells in alopecia areata. Study conclusions and caveats: Many expanded lesional clones remained in scalp and blood on tofacitinib.

Specified treatment: oral pan-JAK inhibitor, 5-10 mg twice daily. Those with alopecia areata gave lesional scalp punch biopsies and peripheral blood. Extracted RNA was reverse transcribed into cDNA, the sequencing template. Assay: immunoSEQ multiplex PCR; the TCRdb copy retains only in-frame clones and omits some. This repertoire shows 15,000 to 20,000 clones, approximately 59% found once; its top ten account for roughly 8.2%. The V call is TRBV4-2, the J call TRBJ2-5; weak D call: TRBD2 (5 bases). This specimen was skin, taken at week 4, from a patient treated with tofacitinib. The sequence was obtained from a human donor with alopecia areata. The CDR3 sequence is CASSPVWLAQETQYF. CDR3 coding DNA: TGTGCCAGCAGCCCGGTTTGGCTAGCACAAGAGACCCAGTACTTC.